The following is a T cell receptor (beta chain) sequence with its context. Its binding antigen is unknown. One base away there is no much larger clone; base qualities are not given. Receptor libraries were prepared by 5' RACE. Sequenced using an Illumina HiSeq 2000. A universal primer binding site was introduced by template switching, and a unique molecular identifier was present in the final cDNA, enabling accurate counting of TCR cDNA molecules. First-strand cDNA for TCR alpha and beta chains was synthesized from specific primers in the conserved constant-segment region. To control for contamination, every cDNA library was double barcoded, receiving both a SMART-Mk sample barcode and Illumina barcodes. Two successive PCR steps introduced TruSeq adapter sequences along with Illumina sample barcodes. The Illumina HiSeq platform was used with custom primers to sequence TCR alpha and beta cDNA libraries. The study's processing was this. Unique molecular identifiers were extracted from raw reads with MiGEC, and CDR3 positions were determined with MiXCR. Recombination models were inferred per individual with the repgenHMM and IGoR tools using an EM algorithm. The tcR package in R was used for shared clonotype analysis, with sharing normalized by the product of cloneset sizes. To study raw recombination free of thymic and clonal selection effects, out-of-frame nonproductive sequences were analyzed. TCRdb's own reprocessing of the public reads used fastp at Q25 and MiXCR and kept productive beta chains. Duplicate CDR3 protein sequences are folded into a single record with the most common DNA and genes. These V and J calls rely on TCRdb rather than the paper's analysis. A total of fewer than 650,000 distinct CDR3 sequences appear in this sample, 9.5% to 10% of them only once. Around 3.2% of the sample rests with the top ten.

Taken from cysteine to phenylalanine, the CDR3 has 15 residues. The entry retains the CDR3 DNA only, 45 bases that are in frame from base 1. Trimming costs V 1 base and J 0 bases, and their ends lie 9 bases apart. The germline V gene (reference sequence) specifies SGHNT as CDR1 and YYREEE as CDR2. The data are from a study of identical twins (dated by TCRdb to 2016 to 2018). At the level of the whole study: To test whether fetal clonotypes persist, the study used deep sequencing on TCR alpha and beta repertoires from monozygotic twins, unrelated adults of various ages, and cord blood. To rule out contamination, replicate twin experiments were performed at different times with different library preparation protocols.

Only healthy Caucasian donors were included. The twin cohort consisted of three pairs of female monozygotic twins, all aged roughly 18 to 30 years. Peripheral blood mononuclear cells were the source from which RNA for the TCR libraries was isolated. Broad study findings and their caveats: Because the same donors could not be followed over many years, conclusions were based on cross-sectional statistical analysis. Compared with coincidental sharing between unrelated individuals, out-of-frame TCR alpha sequences shared between twins showed an excess of sequences with low generation probability. In beta out-of-frame sequences, excess twin sharing was weaker, because having fewer shared sequences lowered the signal-to-noise ratio. In monozygotic twins, recombination models systematically underestimated out-of-frame TCR alpha sharing, but the models matched the sharing seen between unrelated individuals. Fewer insertions were carried by abundant cord blood beta clonotypes; a weaker similar trend was observed in young adult naive repertoires, while no such trend was observed in memory repertoires. Zero-insertion analyses could be partly confounded by invariant T cells such as MAIT and iNKT, though diverse VJ usage argued against such confounding for most clonotypes.

The same data also went into a second study, on yellow fever vaccine responses in identical twins. The second paper states: According to the authors, in identical twins the way T cells responded to vaccination appeared partly convergent and partly personalized. Focusing on identical twins, the study followed the T cell clones that responded to the vaccine, and did so with precision.

The chain couples TRBV5-4 to TRBJ2-3, with a weak D call of TRBD1 (6 bases match). The source material was PBMCs. The source is a woman aged 18-29 years in good health. The sequenced DNA is TGTGCCAGCAGCTTGAGCAGGGGTAGCACAGATACGCAGTATTTT. Its product reads: CASSLSRGSTDTQYF.